This T cell receptor (beta chain) came from a study of tumor and adjacent non-tumor tissue in lung cancer. Whole-study context: Patients were aged about 31 to 85, ten or so men and 4 to 6 women, stage I to III.

To note about this clonotype: The antigen remains unidentified. At one boundary the junction diverges from the germline segment, which might be a read error.

The template was RNA from unsorted bulk tissue. The normal lung tissue was taken more than 3 cm from the tumor edge. Study findings and constraints: Patients with more diverse tumor TCRs had worse survival. Normal lung showed higher cumulative top 100 clone frequency than tumor.

The CDR3 is 13 residues long. Three rounds of nested PCR, following a modified ARM-PCR protocol, produced the TCRbeta library. TCRdb re-analysed the multiplex PCR reads in MiXCR, keeping a single row per CDR3 protein. The sample has approximately 100,000 distinct CDR3 sequences, approximately 60% seen once. The rearrangement joins TRBV12-3 or TRBV12-4 to TRBJ2-7; TRBD1 or TRBD2 may be the D gene (5 bases each). Sequencing was carried out using distant non-tumor lung tissue. This clonotype originated in a man in his thirties or forties with non-small cell lung cancer. The CDR3 loop is CASTFSGTYDQYF. CDR3 DNA: TGTGCCAGCACCTTTTCTGGGACCTACGATCAGTACTTC.